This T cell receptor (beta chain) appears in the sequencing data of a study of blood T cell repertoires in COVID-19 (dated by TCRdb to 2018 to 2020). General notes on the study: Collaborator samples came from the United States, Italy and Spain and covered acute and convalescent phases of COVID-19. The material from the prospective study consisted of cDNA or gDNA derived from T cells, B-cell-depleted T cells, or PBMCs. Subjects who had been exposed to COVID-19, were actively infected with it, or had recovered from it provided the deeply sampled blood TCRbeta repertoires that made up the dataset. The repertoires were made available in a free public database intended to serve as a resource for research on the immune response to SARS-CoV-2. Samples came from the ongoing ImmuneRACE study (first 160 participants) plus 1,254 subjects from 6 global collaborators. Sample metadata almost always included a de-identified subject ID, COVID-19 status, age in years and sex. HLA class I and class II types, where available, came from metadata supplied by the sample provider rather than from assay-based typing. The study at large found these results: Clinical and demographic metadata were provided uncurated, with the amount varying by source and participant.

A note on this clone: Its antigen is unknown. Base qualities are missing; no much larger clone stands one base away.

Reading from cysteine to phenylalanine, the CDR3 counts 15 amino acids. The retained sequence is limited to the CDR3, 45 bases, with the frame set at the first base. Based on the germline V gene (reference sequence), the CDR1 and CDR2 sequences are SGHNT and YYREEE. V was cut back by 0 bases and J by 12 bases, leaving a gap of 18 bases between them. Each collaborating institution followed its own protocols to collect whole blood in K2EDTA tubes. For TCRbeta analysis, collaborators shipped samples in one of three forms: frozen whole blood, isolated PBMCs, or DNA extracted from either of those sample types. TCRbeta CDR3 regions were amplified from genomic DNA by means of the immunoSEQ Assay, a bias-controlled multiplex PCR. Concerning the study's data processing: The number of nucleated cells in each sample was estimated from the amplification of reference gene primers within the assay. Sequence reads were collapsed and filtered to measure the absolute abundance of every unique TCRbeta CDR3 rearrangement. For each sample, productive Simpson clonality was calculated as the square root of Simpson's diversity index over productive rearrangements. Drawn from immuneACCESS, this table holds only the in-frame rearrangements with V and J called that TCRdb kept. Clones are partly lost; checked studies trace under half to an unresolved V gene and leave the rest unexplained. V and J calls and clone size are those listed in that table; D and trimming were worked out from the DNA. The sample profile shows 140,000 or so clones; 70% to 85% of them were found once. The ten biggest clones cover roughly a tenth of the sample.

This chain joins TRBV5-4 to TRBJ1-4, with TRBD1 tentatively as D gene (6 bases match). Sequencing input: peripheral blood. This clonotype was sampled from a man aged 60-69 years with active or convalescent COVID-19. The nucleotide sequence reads TGTGCCAGCAGCTTGGGGGGGTACCAAAACAGGGAACTGTTTTTT. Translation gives CASSLGGYQNRELFF.